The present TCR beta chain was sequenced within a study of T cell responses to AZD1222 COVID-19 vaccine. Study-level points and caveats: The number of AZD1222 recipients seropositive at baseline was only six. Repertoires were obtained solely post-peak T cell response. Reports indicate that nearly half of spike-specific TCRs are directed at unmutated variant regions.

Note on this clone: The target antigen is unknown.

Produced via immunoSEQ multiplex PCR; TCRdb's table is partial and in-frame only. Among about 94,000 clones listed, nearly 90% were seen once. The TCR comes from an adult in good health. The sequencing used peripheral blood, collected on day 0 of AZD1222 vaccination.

The CDR3 DNA reads TGCGCCAGCAGCCCAGAACAGGGTTTCTCTGGAAACACCATATATTTT. Its protein is CASSPEQGFSGNTIYF. The chain recombines TRBV4-3 with TRBJ1-3, with a tentative D call TRBD1 (6 bases). The CDR3 covers 16 residues. V was pared by 4 bases and J by 0 bases, with 13 bases between. CDR1 and CDR2 (germline): LGHNA, YSLEER.